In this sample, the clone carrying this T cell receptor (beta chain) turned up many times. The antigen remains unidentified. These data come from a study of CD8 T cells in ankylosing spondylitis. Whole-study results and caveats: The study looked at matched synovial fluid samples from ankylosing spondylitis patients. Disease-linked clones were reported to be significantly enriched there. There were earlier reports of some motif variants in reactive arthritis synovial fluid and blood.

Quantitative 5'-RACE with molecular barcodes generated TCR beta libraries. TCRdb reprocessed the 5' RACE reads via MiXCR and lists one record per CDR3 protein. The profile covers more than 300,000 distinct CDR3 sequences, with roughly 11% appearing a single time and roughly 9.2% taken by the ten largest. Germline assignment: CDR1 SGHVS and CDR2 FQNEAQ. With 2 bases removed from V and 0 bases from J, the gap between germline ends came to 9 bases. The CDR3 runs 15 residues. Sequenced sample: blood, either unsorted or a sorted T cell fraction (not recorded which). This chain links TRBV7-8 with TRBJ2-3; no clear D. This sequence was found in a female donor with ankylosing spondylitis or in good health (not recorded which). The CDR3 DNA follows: TGTGCCAGCAGCTTACCTGGGTCTAGCACAGATACGCAGTATTTT. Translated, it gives CASSLPGSSTDTQYF.